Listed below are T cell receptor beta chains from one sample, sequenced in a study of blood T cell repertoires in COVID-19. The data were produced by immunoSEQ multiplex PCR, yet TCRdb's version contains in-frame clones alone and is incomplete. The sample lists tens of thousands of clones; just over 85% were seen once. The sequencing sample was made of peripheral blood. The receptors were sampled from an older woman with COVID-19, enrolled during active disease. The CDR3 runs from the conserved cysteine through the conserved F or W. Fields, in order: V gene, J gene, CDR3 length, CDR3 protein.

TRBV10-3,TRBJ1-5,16,CAISASAGGSNQPQHF
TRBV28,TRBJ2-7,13,CASSLARYYEQYF
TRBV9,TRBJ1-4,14,CASSVGGYNEKLFF
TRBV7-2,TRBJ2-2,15,CASSSEGGRTGELFF
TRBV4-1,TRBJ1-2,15,CASSLGTGVSYGYTF
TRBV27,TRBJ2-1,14,CASQGLAGAAEQFF
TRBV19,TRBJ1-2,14,CASSPGGSNYGYTF
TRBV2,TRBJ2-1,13,CASSSGRETEQFF
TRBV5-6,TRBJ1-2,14,CASSSQGAGYGYTF
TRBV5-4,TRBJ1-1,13,CASSLVANTEAFF
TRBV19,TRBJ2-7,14,CATSPRGSSYEQYF
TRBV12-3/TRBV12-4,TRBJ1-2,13,CASSFRMRDGYTF
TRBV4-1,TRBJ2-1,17,CASSPTSASTSYNEQFF
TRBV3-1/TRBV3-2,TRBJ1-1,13,CASSLLRGSEAFF
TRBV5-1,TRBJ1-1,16,CASSFQSGGANTEAFF
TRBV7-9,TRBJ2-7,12,CASSPGQGEQYF
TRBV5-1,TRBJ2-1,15,CASSMGGQGYNEQFF
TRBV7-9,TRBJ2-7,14,CASSSERGGYEQYF
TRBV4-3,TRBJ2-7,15,CASSQGFRDSYEQYF
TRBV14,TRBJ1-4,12,CASSQGGKKLFF
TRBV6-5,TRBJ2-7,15,CASSSPETGTYEQYF
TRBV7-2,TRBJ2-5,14,CASSYQGYQETQYF
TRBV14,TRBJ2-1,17,CASSLRPGQTSYNEQFF
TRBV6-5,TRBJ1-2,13,CASSLYRSRGYTF
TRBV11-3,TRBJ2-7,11,CASSTSYEQYF
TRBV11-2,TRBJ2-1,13,CASSPGSGGEQFF
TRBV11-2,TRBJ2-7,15,CASSLMGLAGHEQYF
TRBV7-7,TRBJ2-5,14,CASSPPGGQETQYF
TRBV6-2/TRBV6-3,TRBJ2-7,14,CASSYGLAGAQQYF
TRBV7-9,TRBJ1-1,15,CASSLVGTGTVEAFF
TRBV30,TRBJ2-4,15,CAWSSQQVAKNIQYF
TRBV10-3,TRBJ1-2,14,CAISGQLPNYGYTF
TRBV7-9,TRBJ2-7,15,CASSQGQRSSYEQYF
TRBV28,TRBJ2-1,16,CASSPGLAGTYNEQFF
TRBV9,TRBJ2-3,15,CASSSASGRADTQYF
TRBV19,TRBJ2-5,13,CASSIALQETQYF
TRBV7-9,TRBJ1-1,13,CASSLGGAVEAFF
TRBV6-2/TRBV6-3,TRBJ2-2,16,CASSYSPGGWTGELFF
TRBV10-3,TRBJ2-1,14,CAISVSGGDNEQFF
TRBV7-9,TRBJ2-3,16,CASSLFEGAGTDTQYF
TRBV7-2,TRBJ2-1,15,CASSFWLAEYNEQFF
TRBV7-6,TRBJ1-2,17,CASSLGSYRGKDYGYTF
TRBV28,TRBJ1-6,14,CASRPDRGSSPLHF
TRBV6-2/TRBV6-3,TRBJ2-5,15,CASSYLGQGEETQYF
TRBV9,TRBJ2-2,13,CASSVVSGGELFF
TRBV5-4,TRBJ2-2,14,CASSLESYDGELFF
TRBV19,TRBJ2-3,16,CASSPPGGWRADTQYF